This T cell receptor beta chain was retrieved from a study of T cell responses to AZD1222 COVID-19 vaccine. Study results and limitations: Per reports, nearly half of all spike-specific TCRs target regions that are unmutated in variants.

Concerning this clone: The antigen remains unidentified.

TCRdb keeps only in-frame clones here, not all; method: immunoSEQ multiplex PCR. Seen here are 120,000 to 150,000 clones, roughly 90% observed once, and the top ten hold 1.6%. The V gene end was trimmed by 4 bases and the J gene end by 2 bases; junction bases not matched to a gene: 2. Germline-derived CDR1 and CDR2 are SGHTA and FQGTGA. The CDR3 length is 16 residues. This rearrangement joins TRBV7-3 to TRBJ2-5, with 15 positions matching TRBD2. The material sequenced was peripheral blood, taken 28 days after the second AZD1222 dose. The TCR comes from an adult who received the AZD1222 COVID-19 vaccine. The CDR3 reads CASSSGLAGGQETQYF. DNA for the CDR3: TGTGCCAGCAGCTCCGGACTAGCGGGGGGGCAAGAGACCCAGTACTTC.